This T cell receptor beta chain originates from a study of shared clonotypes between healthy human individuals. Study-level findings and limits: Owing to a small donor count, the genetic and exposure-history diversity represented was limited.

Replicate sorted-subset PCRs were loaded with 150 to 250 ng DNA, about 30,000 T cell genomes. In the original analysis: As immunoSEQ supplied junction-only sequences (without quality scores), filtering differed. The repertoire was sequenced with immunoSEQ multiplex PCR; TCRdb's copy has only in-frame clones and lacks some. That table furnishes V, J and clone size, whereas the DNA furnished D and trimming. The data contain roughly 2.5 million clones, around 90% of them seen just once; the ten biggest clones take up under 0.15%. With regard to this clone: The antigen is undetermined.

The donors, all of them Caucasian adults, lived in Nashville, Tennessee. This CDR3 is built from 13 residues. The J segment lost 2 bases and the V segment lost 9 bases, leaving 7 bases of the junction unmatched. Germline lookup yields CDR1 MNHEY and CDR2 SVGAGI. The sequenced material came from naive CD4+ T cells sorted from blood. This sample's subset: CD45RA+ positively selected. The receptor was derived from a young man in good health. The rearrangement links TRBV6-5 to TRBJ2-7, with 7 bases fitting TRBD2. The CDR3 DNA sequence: TGTGCCAGTAAAGCGGGAAGTCCCTACGAGCAGTACTTC. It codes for CASKAGSPYEQYF.